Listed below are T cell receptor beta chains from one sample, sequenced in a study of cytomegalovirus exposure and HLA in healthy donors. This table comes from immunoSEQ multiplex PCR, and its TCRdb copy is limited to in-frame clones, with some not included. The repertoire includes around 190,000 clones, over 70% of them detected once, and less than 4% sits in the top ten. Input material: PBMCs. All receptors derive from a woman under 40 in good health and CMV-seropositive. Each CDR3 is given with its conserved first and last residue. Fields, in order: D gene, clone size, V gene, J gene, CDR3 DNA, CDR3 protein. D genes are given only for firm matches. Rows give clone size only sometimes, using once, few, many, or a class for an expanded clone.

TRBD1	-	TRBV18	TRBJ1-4	TGTGCCAGCTCACAGGGGGCTTCTAATGAAAAACTGTTTTTT	CASSQGASNEKLFF
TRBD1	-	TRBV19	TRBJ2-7	TGTGCCAGTAGTATATCCCGGACAGGGGGCGCCGAGCAGTACTTC	CASSISRTGGAEQYF
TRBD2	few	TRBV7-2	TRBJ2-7	TGTGCCAGCAGCCTCGGACTAGCGGTATACGAGCAGTACTTC	CASSLGLAVYEQYF
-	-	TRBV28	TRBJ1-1	TGTGCCAGTTTGGGGGCGGATACTATGAACACTGAAGCTTTCTTT	CASLGADTMNTEAFF
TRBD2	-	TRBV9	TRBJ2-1	TGTGCCAGCAGCGGTGGACTAGCGGACCCTGAGCAGTTCTTC	CASSGGLADPEQFF
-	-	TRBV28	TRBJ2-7	TGTGCCAGCAGGGACTACACCCGCGAGCAGTACTTC	CASRDYTREQYF
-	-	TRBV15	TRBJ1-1	TGTGCCACCAGCAGAGATAACAGGCTGAACACTGAAGCTTTCTTT	CATSRDNRLNTEAFF
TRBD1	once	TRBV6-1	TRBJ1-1	TGTGCCAGCAGTGCCCGGGACAGGGGGCGAAGGACTGAAGCTTTCTTT	CASSARDRGRRTEAFF
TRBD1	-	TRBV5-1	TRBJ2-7	TGCGCCAGCAGCTTGAACCCCGGGACAGGGGAAGAGCAGTACTTC	CASSLNPGTGEEQYF
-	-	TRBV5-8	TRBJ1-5	TGTGCCAGCAGCTTGGCCTCGAGGGTAAGGCCCAATCAGCCCCAGCATTTT	CASSLASRVRPNQPQHF